The T cell receptor beta chain under discussion was sequenced for a study of T-cell reconstitution after alpha-beta-depleted transplantation in children. Germline CDR1 reads SNHLY; CDR2 reads FYNNEI. Trimming removed 6 bases from V and 4 bases from J; junction bases left unmatched: 3. The CDR3 spans 13 residues. Overall study results and limits: Reported findings indicate that, about two months after transplant, alpha-beta T cells came from several hundred expanded clones, which were derived from non-depleted graft cells. T-cell numbers and diversity one year post-transplant derived largely from freshly generated T cells. Where some patients showed high TCRbeta diversity at day 60, it came from recipient T cells and thymic progenitors that had survived.

Researchers prepared the TCRbeta library using unique molecular identifiers, the study reports. Each CDR3 protein gets one entry after TCRdb re-called the PCR reads with MiXCR. The table has about 900,000 distinct CDR3 sequences, less than 30% seen once. This clonotype was observed a few times. As yet, its antigen is unknown. The TCR comes from a boy under two years old who had a stem cell transplant for SCID, so the T cells may come from the graft donor. The sample here was PBMCs, mostly from graft donor cells, taken 360 days after TCRalphabeta/CD19-depleted stem cell transplant. V is TRBV2 and J is TRBJ2-1; TRBD1 agrees at 7 bases. Written as DNA, the CDR3 is TGTGCCAGCAGGGGGACAGAATACAATGAGCAGTTCTTC. It translates to CASRGTEYNEQFF.